What follows describes a single T cell receptor (beta chain). TCRdb's table, derived via immunoSEQ multiplex PCR, lists solely in-frame clones and lacks some. This table holds approximately 470,000 clones, around 90% found once. Grouping used clinical history reported by participants in a survey and questionnaire. The study counted Cohort 3 donors as recovered given two negative PCRs, clearance, or symptom resolution. The source of the sample is a study of blood T cell repertoires in COVID-19. This TCR derives from a woman under 30 who had recovered from COVID-19. The sequencing input was PBMCs or T cells enriched from blood (not recorded which).

CDR3 sequence: CASSLGGGASSYGYTF. Here the CDR3 DNA reads TGTGCCAGCAGCCTCGGCGGGGGCGCAAGTTCATATGGCTACACCTTC. V usage is TRBV3-1 (or the pseudogene TRBV3-2) and J usage is TRBJ1-2, with D maybe TRBD1 (6 bases). The CDR3 extends over 16 amino acids. Looked up from germline, CDR1 is LGHDT and CDR2 is YNNKEL (reference sequence). V lost 4 bases and J 5 bases, leaving 20 bases between the germline ends.